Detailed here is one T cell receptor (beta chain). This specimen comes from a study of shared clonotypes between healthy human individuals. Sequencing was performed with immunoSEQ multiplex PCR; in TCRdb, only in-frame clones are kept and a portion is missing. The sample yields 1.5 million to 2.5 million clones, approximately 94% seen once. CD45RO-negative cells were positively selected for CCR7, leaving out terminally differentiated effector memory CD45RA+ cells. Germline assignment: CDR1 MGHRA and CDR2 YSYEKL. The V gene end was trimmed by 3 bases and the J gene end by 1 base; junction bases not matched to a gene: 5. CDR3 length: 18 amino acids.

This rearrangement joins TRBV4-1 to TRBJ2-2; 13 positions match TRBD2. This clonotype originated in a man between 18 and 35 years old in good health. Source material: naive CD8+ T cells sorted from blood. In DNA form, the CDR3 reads TGCGCCAGCAGCCACAACGGGACTAGCGGGAAGAACACCGGGGAGCTGTTTTTT. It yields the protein CASSHNGTSGKNTGELFF.